These T cell receptor beta chains were read from a single sample in a study of T-cell reconstitution after alpha-beta-depleted transplantation in children. TCRdb called the PCR reads again in MiXCR, with one record for every CDR3 protein. The data contain around 440,000 distinct CDR3 sequences, 8% to 11% of them singletons. The input for sequencing was PBMCs, taken before TCRalphabeta/CD19-depleted stem cell transplant. The source of these receptors is a child aged 2-9 years with inherited bone marrow failure, due to receive a stem cell transplant. Each CDR3 is given with its conserved first and last residue. D genes are given only for firm matches. Not all rows give a size; the values are once, few, many and, for expanded clones, a class.

CDR3 protein: CSASFRETQYF
CDR3 DNA: TGCAGTGCTAGCTTTCGTGAGACCCAGTACTTC
V gene: TRBV20-1
D gene: -
J gene: TRBJ2-5
clone size: many

CDR3 protein: CSVGTSGSNSYEQYF
CDR3 DNA: TGCAGCGTCGGGACCTCTGGGTCCAACTCCTACGAGCAGTACTTC
V gene: TRBV29-1
D gene: -
J gene: TRBJ2-7
clone size: few

CDR3 protein: CASSIVPTTGAYEQYF
CDR3 DNA: TGTGCCAGTAGTATAGTCCCTACCACAGGGGCCTACGAGCAGTACTTC
V gene: TRBV19
D gene: TRBD1
J gene: TRBJ2-7
clone size: many

CDR3 protein: CSGEVNYGYTF
CDR3 DNA: TGCAGCGGGGAGGTTAACTATGGCTACACCTTC
V gene: TRBV29-1
D gene: -
J gene: TRBJ1-2
clone size: many

CDR3 protein: CASSYTGTSTDTQYF
CDR3 DNA: TGTGCCAGCAGTTACACAGGGACTAGCACAGATACGCAGTATTTT
V gene: TRBV6-2/TRBV6-3
D gene: -
J gene: TRBJ2-3
clone size: once

CDR3 protein: CASSVGVLAGRDYNEQFF
CDR3 DNA: TGTGCCAGCAGCGTAGGAGTACTAGCGGGGCGGGATTACAATGAGCAGTTCTTC
V gene: TRBV9
D gene: TRBD2
J gene: TRBJ2-1
clone size: -

CDR3 protein: CASTFGTGYNSPLHF
CDR3 DNA: TGCGCCAGCACCTTCGGGACAGGGTACAATTCACCCCTCCACTTT
V gene: TRBV5-1
D gene: TRBD1
J gene: TRBJ1-6
clone size: -

CDR3 protein: CAWSFGGQGDTQYF
CDR3 DNA: TGTGCCTGGAGTTTCGGAGGCCAGGGAGATACGCAGTATTTT
V gene: TRBV30
D gene: -
J gene: TRBJ2-3
clone size: -

CDR3 protein: CASSAGSTDTQYF
CDR3 DNA: TGTGCCAGCAGTGCGGGGAGCACAGATACGCAGTATTTT
V gene: TRBV2
D gene: -
J gene: TRBJ2-3
clone size: many

CDR3 protein: CASSLALLYNEQFF
CDR3 DNA: TGTGCCAGCAGCTTAGCCCTCCTGTACAATGAGCAGTTCTTC
V gene: TRBV7-2
D gene: -
J gene: TRBJ2-1
clone size: -

CDR3 protein: CAWNHFISYEQYF
CDR3 DNA: TGTGCCTGGAATCACTTTATCTCCTACGAGCAGTACTTC
V gene: TRBV30
D gene: -
J gene: TRBJ2-7
clone size: few

CDR3 protein: CSVVDGNQPQHF
CDR3 DNA: TGCAGCGTTGTGGACGGCAATCAGCCCCAGCATTTT
V gene: TRBV29-1
D gene: -
J gene: TRBJ1-5
clone size: many

CDR3 protein: CASSTADGRPYEQYF
CDR3 DNA: TGCGCCAGCAGCACGGCGGACGGAAGACCATACGAGCAGTACTTC
V gene: TRBV5-1
D gene: -
J gene: TRBJ2-7
clone size: many

CDR3 protein: CASLGNTIYF
CDR3 DNA: TGTGCCAGCCTTGGAAACACCATATATTTT
V gene: TRBV2
D gene: -
J gene: TRBJ1-3
clone size: many

CDR3 protein: CASSVATTSVAQYF
CDR3 DNA: TGTGCCAGCAGCGTAGCCACCACTAGCGTGGCGCAGTATTTT
V gene: TRBV9
D gene: TRBD2
J gene: TRBJ2-3
clone size: many

CDR3 protein: CASSFLSGGAHYEQYF
CDR3 DNA: TGTGCCAGCAGCTTCTTAAGCGGAGGGGCCCACTACGAGCAGTACTTC
V gene: TRBV5-5
D gene: -
J gene: TRBJ2-7
clone size: -

CDR3 protein: CASSLGGVPGNTIYF
CDR3 DNA: TGTGCCAGCAGTTTGGGGGGGGTCCCTGGAAACACCATATATTTT
V gene: TRBV12-3/TRBV12-4
D gene: -
J gene: TRBJ1-3
clone size: -

CDR3 protein: CASSYSNGYGYTF
CDR3 DNA: TGTGCCAGCAGTTACTCGAATGGGTATGGCTACACCTTC
V gene: TRBV6-2/TRBV6-3
D gene: -
J gene: TRBJ1-2
clone size: -

CDR3 protein: CASIGQGGQPQHF
CDR3 DNA: TGTGCCAGTATTGGACAGGGTGGACAGCCCCAGCATTTT
V gene: TRBV19
D gene: TRBD1
J gene: TRBJ1-5
clone size: many

CDR3 protein: CASEGLAGDNEQFF
CDR3 DNA: TGTGCCAGCGAAGGACTAGCGGGAGACAATGAGCAGTTCTTC
V gene: TRBV7-2
D gene: TRBD2
J gene: TRBJ2-1
clone size: few

CDR3 protein: CASSRKGGGTRVFYNEQFF
CDR3 DNA: TGTGCCAGCAGCCGAAAGGGGGGCGGGACTCGGGTTTTTTACAATGAGCAGTTCTTC
V gene: TRBV11-2
D gene: -
J gene: TRBJ2-1
clone size: many

CDR3 protein: CASSLQQISSYNEQFF
CDR3 DNA: TGCGCCAGCAGCTTGCAGCAGATAAGCTCCTACAATGAGCAGTTCTTC
V gene: TRBV5-1
D gene: -
J gene: TRBJ2-1
clone size: many